Below, 22 T cell receptor beta chains from the same sample are listed, as sequenced in a study of cytomegalovirus exposure and HLA in healthy donors. A multiplex PCR was run with 60 Vbeta primers and 13 Jbeta primers. The table came from immunoSEQ multiplex PCR; TCRdb's copy has only in-frame clones and leaves some out. The table records 150,000 to 200,000 clones, more than 70% of them present only once. Sequenced input: PBMCs. These receptors were collected from a middle-aged woman in good health and CMV-seronegative.

V and J are TRBV11-3 and TRBJ2-3; D possibly corresponds to TRBD2 (5 bases). The V gene lost 1 base and the J gene lost 2 bases, with 13 bases spanning the gap. The V gene's germline CDR1 is SGHNT and CDR2 YENEEA. The CDR3 is 16 residues long. Here the CDR3 reads CASSLGGLAPTDTQYF. In nucleotides, the CDR3 is TGTGCCAGCAGCTTAGGGGGTCTAGCCCCCACAGATACGCAGTATTTT.

The table lists this clone with a few counts. The genes are TRBV10-2 and TRBJ1-6; D perhaps matches TRBD1 (6 bases). CDR1 is WSHSY and CDR2 is SAAADI in the germline V gene. This CDR3 is 19 amino acids long. V lost 2 bases to trimming and J lost 0 bases, with 17 bases between them. CDR3: CASSETGGAAFSYNSPLHF. In nucleotides, the CDR3 is TGCGCCAGCAGTGAGACCGGGGGGGCAGCCTTCTCCTATAATTCACCCCTCCACTTT.

The chain joins TRBV4-3 to TRBJ2-1; TRBD2 is a possible D gene (6 bases). This CDR3 has 16 residues. Trimming cost V 0 bases and J 6 bases, with 15 bases left between them. Germline CDR1 LGHNA, CDR2 YSLEER. The CDR3 DNA reads TGCGCCAGCAGCCAAGATCCTGCGGGACGGGGCAATGAGCAGTTCTTC. The encoded protein is CASSQDPAGRGNEQFF.

The chain uses TRBV19 and TRBJ2-5; 12 nucleotides agree with TRBD1. Germline CDR1 and CDR2: LNHDA and SQIVND (reference sequence). The CDR3 length is 14 residues. Trimming took 8 bases from V and 7 from J; bases not matched to a gene: 8. The CDR3: CASEGQGASGTQYF. The CDR3 DNA follows: TGTGCCAGTGAGGGACAGGGGGCTTCGGGGACCCAGTACTTC.

The rearrangement uses TRBV5-1 and TRBJ2-3, with 10 bases aligning to TRBD2. CDR1 and CDR2 (germline): SGHRS, YFSETQ. The CDR3 runs 17 residues. V lost 2 bases, J lost 4 bases, and 10 bases stayed unmatched. DNA of the CDR3: TGCGCCAGCAGCTTTGAGCCTAGCGGGAGCGGGTCAGATACGCAGTATTTT. It yields the protein CASSFEPSGSGSDTQYF.

The chain combines TRBV4-1 with TRBJ2-3; D may be TRBD2 (6 bases). The CDR3 covers 18 residues. Trimming took off 2 bases at V and 0 bases at J, with 18 bases between the two ends. The germline V gene has CDR1 MGHRA and CDR2 YSYEKL. The CDR3 region is CASSQQGGLITSTDTQYF. The CDR3 coding sequence is TGCGCCAGCAGCCAACAAGGTGGACTAATCACTAGCACAGATACGCAGTATTTT.

J is TRBJ1-2 and V is TRBV27, with no clear D. CDR1 and CDR2 (germline): MNHEY, SMNVEV (reference sequence). Deletions cut 6 bases from V and 4 bases from J, with 12 bases between. The CDR3 spans 13 residues. This CDR3 is CASSPGGSYGYTF. Here the CDR3 DNA reads TGTGCCAGCAGCCCGGGTGGGAGCTATGGCTACACCTTC.

The CDR3 DNA follows: TGTGCCAGCAGCTTGGCTAGCGGTGCCACAGATACGCAGTATTTT. Its protein is CASSLASGATDTQYF. This sequence joins TRBV7-2 and TRBJ2-3, with TRBD2 matching over 7 bases. Germline V CDR1 and CDR2: SGHTA, FQGNSA. CDR3 length: 15 residues. Trimming cost V 3 bases and J 2 bases; bases outside gene matches: 5.

The chain uses TRBV2 and TRBJ2-3; TRBD2 might be the D (5 bases). The CDR3 extends over 14 amino acids. V dropped 3 bases and J dropped 4 bases, with 11 bases sitting between them. The germline gives CDR1 SNHLY, CDR2 FYNNEI. CDR3 amino acids: CASSDTRLPDTQYF. The CDR3 coding sequence is TGTGCCAGCAGTGATACCCGACTACCAGATACGCAGTATTTT.

The rearrangement joins TRBV4-2 to TRBJ2-5; D is possibly TRBD2 (6 bases). The CDR3 has 15 residues. V lost 8 bases and J 0 bases, leaving 16 bases between the germline ends. The germline CDR1 and CDR2 sequences are LGHNA and YNFKEQ. CDR3 bases: TGTGCCAGCCAAGGGAGCGGGCTATACCAAGAGACCCAGTACTTC. This codes for CASQGSGLYQETQYF.

This clone has just one count. The chain joins TRBV5-5 to TRBJ1-1; TRBD1 agrees at 10 bases. CDR1 is SGHKS and CDR2 is YYEKEE in the germline V gene (reference sequence). The CDR3 is 15 residues long. The junction had 8 bases not matched to a gene; V was cut back by 4 bases and J by 5 bases. The CDR3 is CASSPRQGAPTEAFF. The DNA for the CDR3 is TGTGCCAGCAGCCCAAGACAGGGGGCGCCTACTGAAGCTTTCTTT.

The DNA of the CDR3 is TGCAGCGGTAACAGCGGCGGGGGAGTGAACACTGAAGCTTTCTTT. It translates to CSGNSGGGVNTEAFF. The chain recombines TRBV29-1 with TRBJ1-1; weak D call: TRBD1 (5 bases). The CDR3 extends over 15 amino acids. The germline V and J ends were trimmed by 7 bases and 0 bases, with 18 bases remaining between them. The germline gives CDR1 SQVTM, CDR2 ANQGSEA.

The chain joins TRBV27 to TRBJ2-1; possible D gene TRBD2, 5 bases. Germline V gene data show CDR1 as MNHEY and CDR2 as SMNVEV (reference sequence). Trimming took off 6 bases at V and 5 bases at J, with 14 bases between the two ends. The CDR3 is 14 residues long. The DNA of the CDR3 is TGTGCCAGCAGCGACTATGAGACGAACAATGAGCAGTTCTTC. As protein: CASSDYETNNEQFF.

This chain joins TRBV19 and TRBJ2-3; D not certain. The CDR3 loop spans 13 amino acids. CDR1 is LNHDA, CDR2 SQIVND, per germline (reference sequence). Deletions cut 5 bases from V and 0 bases from J, with 6 bases between. Here the CDR3 DNA reads TGTGCCAGTAGTCGTGTGAGCACAGATACGCAGTATTTT. It encodes CASSRVSTDTQYF.

CDR3 region: CASSRTGTANTEAFF. The DNA of the CDR3 is TGTGCCAGCAGTAGAACCGGGACAGCGAACACTGAAGCTTTCTTT. This chain links TRBV9 with TRBJ1-1, with TRBD1 identical over 7 bases. V was clipped by 5 bases and J by 1 base; unmatched bases: 8. Germline V gene data show CDR1 as SGDLS and CDR2 as YYNGEE. The CDR3 has 15 amino acids.

The chain joins TRBV7-9 to TRBJ1-1, with unresolved D. Looked up from germline, CDR1 is SEHNR and CDR2 is FQNEAQ (reference sequence). The CDR3 runs 13 residues. V dropped 8 bases and J dropped 5 bases, with 15 bases sitting between them. CDR3 coding DNA: TGTGCCAGCGAGGGTTCTTCCCAAACTGAAGCTTTCTTT. It yields the protein CASEGSSQTEAFF.

This clone was counted once. The chain uses TRBV7-2 and TRBJ1-5, with 10 bases aligning to TRBD1. Germline loops: CDR1 SGHTA, CDR2 FQGNSA. With V trimmed by 5 bases and J by 0 bases, 10 bases remained unmatched. CDR3 length equals 18 residues. CDR3 residues: CASSPSGTGEYSNQPQHF. The CDR3 DNA reads TGTGCCAGCAGCCCCTCCGGGACAGGGGAGTATAGCAATCAGCCCCAGCATTTT.

DNA for the CDR3: TGTGCCAGCAGCTTACCCAAGGGACAGGGCACGAGCTTCACCGGGGAGCTGTTTTTT. Its protein is CASSLPKGQGTSFTGELFF. This chain joins TRBV11-1 and TRBJ2-2; TRBD1 aligns across 9 bases. The CDR3 is 19 residues long. Germline trimming cut 2 bases from V and 4 bases from J; bases unmatched to any gene: 14. Germline V gives CDR1 SGHAT, CDR2 FQDESV (reference sequence).

The table lists this clone with many counts. The chain uses TRBV7-9 and TRBJ1-2; D possibly corresponds to TRBD1 (6 bases). Germline-derived CDR1 and CDR2 are SEHNR and FQNEAQ (reference sequence). This CDR3 contains 16 residues. V lost 4 bases to trimming and J lost 3 bases, with 18 bases between them. In DNA, the CDR3 is TGTGCCAGCAGCTATAATACAGGGACCCTTTACTATGGCTACACCTTC. This sequence encodes CASSYNTGTLYYGYTF.

This CDR3 is CASSSWGQGNTEAFF. CDR3 nucleotides: TGTGCCAGCAGCTCCTGGGGACAGGGGAACACTGAAGCTTTCTTT. The chain employs TRBV11-3 and TRBJ1-1; 9 nucleotides line up with TRBD1. Germline V gives CDR1 SGHNT, CDR2 YENEEA. The ends lost 4 bases at V and 1 base at J; junction bases unmatched: 4. The CDR3 length is 15 residues.

The chain links TRBV2 to TRBJ1-2; 8 bases agree with TRBD1. The CDR3 has 13 amino acids. Trimming removed 10 bases from V and 8 bases from J; junction bases left unmatched: 12. Germline CDR1 SNHLY, CDR2 FYNNEI. In DNA, the CDR3 is TGTGCCATGTCAACCGGGACAGGAGCCGGCTACACCTTC. This sequence encodes CAMSTGTGAGYTF.

In its sample, this clone was seen a few times. The V call is TRBV6-4, the J call TRBJ2-2; 8 positions agree with TRBD2. Per germline, CDR1 MRHNA and CDR2 SNTAGT. The ends lost 6 bases at V and 4 bases at J; junction bases unmatched: 7. There are 15 residues in the CDR3. In nucleotides, the CDR3 is TGTGCCAGCAGCTTGACCGCGGGAGGCACCGGGGAGCTGTTTTTT. Translated: CASSLTAGGTGELFF.